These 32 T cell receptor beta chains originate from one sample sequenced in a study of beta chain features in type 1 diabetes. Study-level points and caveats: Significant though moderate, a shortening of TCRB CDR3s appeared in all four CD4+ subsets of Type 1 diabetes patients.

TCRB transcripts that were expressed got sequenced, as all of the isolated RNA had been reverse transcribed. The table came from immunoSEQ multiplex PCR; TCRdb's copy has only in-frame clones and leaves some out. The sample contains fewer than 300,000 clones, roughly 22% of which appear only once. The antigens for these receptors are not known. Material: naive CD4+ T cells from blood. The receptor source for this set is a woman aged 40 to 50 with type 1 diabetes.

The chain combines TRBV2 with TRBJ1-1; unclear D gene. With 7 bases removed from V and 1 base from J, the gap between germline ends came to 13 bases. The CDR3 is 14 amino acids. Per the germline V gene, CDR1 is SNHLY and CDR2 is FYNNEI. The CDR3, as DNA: TGTGCCAGCACCGACACCTCACGGAACACTGAAGCTTTCTTT. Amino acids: CASTDTSRNTEAFF.

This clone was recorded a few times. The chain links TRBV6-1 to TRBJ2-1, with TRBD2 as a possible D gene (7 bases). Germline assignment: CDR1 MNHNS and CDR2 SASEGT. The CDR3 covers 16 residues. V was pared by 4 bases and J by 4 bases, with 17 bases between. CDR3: CASSGPGAGAYNEQFF. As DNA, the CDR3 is TGTGCCAGCAGTGGACCGGGCGCGGGGGCTTACAATGAGCAGTTCTTC.

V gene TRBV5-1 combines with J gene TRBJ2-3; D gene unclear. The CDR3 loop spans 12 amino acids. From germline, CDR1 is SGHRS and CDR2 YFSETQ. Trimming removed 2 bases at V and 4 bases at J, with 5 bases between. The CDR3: CASSFSADTQYF. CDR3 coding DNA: TGCGCCAGCAGCTTCTCAGCAGATACGCAGTATTTT.

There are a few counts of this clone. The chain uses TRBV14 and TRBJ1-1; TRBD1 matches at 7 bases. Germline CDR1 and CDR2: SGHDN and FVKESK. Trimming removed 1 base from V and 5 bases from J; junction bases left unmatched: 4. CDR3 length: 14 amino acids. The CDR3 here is CASSQVQTGTEAFF. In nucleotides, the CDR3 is TGTGCCAGCAGCCAAGTCCAGACAGGGACTGAAGCTTTCTTT.

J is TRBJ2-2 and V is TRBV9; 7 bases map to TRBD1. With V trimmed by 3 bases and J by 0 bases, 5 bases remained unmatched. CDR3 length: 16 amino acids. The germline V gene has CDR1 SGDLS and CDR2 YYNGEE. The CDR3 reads CASSEGTDANTGELFF. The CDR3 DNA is TGTGCCAGCAGCGAGGGGACAGATGCGAACACCGGGGAGCTGTTTTTT.

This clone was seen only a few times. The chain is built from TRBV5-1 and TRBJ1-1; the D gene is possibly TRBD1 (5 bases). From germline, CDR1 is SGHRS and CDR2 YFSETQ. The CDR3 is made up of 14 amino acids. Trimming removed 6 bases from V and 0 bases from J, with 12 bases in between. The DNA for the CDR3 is TGCGCCAGCATCTCCGACAGCATGAACACTGAAGCTTTCTTT. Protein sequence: CASISDSMNTEAFF.

This CDR3 reads CASSVGLNAEAFF. The CDR3 bases are TGTGCCAGCAGCGTAGGGCTTAACGCTGAAGCTTTCTTT. This sequence joins TRBV9 and TRBJ1-1; D not resolved. V was shortened by 0 bases and J by 6 bases, with 9 bases between the two germline ends. The CDR3 is made up of 13 amino acids. CDR1 is SGDLS and CDR2 is YYNGEE in the germline V gene.

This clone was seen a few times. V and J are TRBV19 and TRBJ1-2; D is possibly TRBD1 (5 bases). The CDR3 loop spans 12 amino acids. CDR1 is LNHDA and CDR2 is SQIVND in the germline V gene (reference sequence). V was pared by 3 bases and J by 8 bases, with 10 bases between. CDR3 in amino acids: CASSMGTGGYTF. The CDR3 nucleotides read TGTGCCAGTAGTATGGGCACAGGAGGCTACACCTTC.

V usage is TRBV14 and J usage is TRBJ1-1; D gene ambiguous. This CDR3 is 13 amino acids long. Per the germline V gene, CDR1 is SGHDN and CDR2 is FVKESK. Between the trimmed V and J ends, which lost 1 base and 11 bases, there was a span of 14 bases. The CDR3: CASSQGHLRGAFF. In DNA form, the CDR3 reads TGTGCCAGCAGCCAAGGACACCTAAGAGGGGCTTTCTTT.

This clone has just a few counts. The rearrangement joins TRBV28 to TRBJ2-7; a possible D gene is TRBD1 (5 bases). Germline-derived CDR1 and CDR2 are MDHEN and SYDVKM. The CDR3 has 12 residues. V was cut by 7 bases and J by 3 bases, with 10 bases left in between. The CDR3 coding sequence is TGTGCCAGCAAGGGGTCCGGCTACGAGCAGTACTTC. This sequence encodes CASKGSGYEQYF.

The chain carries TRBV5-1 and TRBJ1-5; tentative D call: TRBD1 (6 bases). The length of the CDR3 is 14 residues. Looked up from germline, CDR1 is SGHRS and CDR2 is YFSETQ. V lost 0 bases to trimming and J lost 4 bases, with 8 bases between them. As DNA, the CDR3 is TGCGCCAGCAGCTTGGACAGGGAAAATCAGCCCCAGCATTTT. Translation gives CASSLDRENQPQHF.

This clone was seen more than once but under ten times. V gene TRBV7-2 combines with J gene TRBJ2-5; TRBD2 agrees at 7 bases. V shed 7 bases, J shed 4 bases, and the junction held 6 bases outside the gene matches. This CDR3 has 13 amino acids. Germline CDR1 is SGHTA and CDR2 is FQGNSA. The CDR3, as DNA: TGTGCCAGCACCAGAGCGGGAAGAGAGACCCAGTACTTC. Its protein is CASTRAGRETQYF.

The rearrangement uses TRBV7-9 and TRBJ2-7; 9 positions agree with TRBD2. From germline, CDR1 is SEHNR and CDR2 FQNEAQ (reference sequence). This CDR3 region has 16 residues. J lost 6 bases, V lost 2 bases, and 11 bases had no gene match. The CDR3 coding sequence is TGTGCCAGCAGCTTAAGGGCTAGCGGGGTCCCCCTCGAGCAGTACTTC. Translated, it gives CASSLRASGVPLEQYF.

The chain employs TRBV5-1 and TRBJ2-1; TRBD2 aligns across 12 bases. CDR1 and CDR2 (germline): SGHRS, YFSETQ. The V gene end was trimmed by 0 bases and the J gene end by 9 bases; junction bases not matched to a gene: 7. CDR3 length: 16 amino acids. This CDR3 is CASSLAATSGSSEQFF. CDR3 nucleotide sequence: TGCGCCAGCAGCTTGGCCGCGACTAGCGGGAGTAGTGAGCAGTTCTTC.

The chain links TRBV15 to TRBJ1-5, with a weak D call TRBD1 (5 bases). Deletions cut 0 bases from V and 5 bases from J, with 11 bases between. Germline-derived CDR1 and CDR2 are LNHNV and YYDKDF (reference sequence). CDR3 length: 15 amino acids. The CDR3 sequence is CATSRDGGGHQPQHF. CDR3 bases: TGTGCCACCAGCAGAGATGGGGGAGGGCATCAGCCCCAGCATTTT.

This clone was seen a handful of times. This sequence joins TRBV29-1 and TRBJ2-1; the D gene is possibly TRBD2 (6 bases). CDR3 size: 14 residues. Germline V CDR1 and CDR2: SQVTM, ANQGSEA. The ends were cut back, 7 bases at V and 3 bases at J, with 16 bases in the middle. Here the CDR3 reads CSASMTSGYNEQFF. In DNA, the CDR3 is TGCAGCGCCTCAATGACTAGTGGCTACAATGAGCAGTTCTTC.

The CDR3 is CASSPGTSGSRDTQYF. CDR3 sequence (DNA): TGTGCCAGCTCACCAGGGACTAGCGGGAGTCGAGATACGCAGTATTTT. The V and J genes are TRBV18 and TRBJ2-3, with 14 bases lining up with TRBD2. The CDR3 runs 16 residues. Germline V gene lookup returns CDR1 KGHSH and CDR2 LQKENI. After removal of 2 bases from V and 5 bases from J, the junction contained 3 bases not matched to a gene.

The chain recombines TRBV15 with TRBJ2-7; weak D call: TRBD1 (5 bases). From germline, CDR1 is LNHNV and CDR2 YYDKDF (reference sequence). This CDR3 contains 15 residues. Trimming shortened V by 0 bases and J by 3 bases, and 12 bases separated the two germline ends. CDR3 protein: CATSRERLRDYEQYF. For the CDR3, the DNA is TGTGCCACCAGCAGAGAACGGCTCAGGGACTACGAGCAGTACTTC.

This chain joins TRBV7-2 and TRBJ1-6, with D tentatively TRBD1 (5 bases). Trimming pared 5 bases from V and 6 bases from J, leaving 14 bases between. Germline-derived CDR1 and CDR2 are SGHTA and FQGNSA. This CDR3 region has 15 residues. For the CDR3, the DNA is TGTGCCAGCAGCCAGGGTGGACGGCTTAATTCACCCCTCCACTTT. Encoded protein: CASSQGGRLNSPLHF.

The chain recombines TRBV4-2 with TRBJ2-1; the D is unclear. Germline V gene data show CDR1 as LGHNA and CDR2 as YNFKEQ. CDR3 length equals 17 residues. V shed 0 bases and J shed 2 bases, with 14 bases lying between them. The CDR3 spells CASSQEGSPIAYNEQFF. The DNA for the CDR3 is TGTGCCAGCAGCCAAGAAGGTAGCCCTATTGCCTACAATGAGCAGTTCTTC.

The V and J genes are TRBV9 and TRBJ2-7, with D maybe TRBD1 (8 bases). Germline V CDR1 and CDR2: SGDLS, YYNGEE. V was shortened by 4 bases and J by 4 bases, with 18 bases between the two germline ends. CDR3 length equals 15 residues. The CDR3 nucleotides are TGTGCCAGCAGCCCCCGCGGGGGACAGGATTACGAGCAGTACTTC. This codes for CASSPRGGQDYEQYF.

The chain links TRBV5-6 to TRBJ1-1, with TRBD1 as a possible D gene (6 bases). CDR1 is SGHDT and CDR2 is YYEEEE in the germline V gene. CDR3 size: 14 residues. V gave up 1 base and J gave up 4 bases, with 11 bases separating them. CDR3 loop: CASSLIQGSTEAFF. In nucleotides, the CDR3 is TGTGCCAGCAGCTTGATTCAGGGGAGCACTGAAGCTTTCTTT.

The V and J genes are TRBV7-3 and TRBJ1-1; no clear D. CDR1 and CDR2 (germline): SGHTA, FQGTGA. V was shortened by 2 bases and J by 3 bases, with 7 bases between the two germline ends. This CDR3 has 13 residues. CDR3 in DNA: TGTGCCAGCAGCTTATTACAAGACACTGAAGCTTTCTTT. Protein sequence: CASSLLQDTEAFF.

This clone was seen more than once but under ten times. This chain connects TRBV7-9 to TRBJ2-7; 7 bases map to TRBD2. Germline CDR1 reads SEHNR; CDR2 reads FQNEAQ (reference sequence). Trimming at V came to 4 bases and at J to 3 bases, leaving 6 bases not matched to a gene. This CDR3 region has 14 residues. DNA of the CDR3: TGTGCCAGCAGCTCTCGGGGGAGGGACTACGAGCAGTACTTC. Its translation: CASSSRGRDYEQYF.

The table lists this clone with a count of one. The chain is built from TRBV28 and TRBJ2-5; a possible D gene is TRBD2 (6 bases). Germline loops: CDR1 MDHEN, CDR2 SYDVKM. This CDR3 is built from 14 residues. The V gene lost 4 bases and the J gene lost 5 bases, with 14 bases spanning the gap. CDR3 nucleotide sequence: TGTGCCAGCAGTTCCCCCGGCGGGATTGAGACCCAGTACTTC. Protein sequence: CASSSPGGIETQYF.

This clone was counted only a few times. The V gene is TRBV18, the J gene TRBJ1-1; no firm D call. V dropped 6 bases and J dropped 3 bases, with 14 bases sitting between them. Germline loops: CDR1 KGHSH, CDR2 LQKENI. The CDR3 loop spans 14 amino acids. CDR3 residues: CASSPLGSDTEAFF. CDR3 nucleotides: TGTGCCAGCTCCCCGCTCGGTTCCGACACTGAAGCTTTCTTT.

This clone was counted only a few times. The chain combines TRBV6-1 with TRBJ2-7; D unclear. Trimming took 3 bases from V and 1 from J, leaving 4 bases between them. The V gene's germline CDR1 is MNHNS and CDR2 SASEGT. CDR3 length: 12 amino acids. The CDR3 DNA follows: TGTGCCAGCAGTGAGGCATCCTACGAGCAGTACTTC. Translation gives CASSEASYEQYF.

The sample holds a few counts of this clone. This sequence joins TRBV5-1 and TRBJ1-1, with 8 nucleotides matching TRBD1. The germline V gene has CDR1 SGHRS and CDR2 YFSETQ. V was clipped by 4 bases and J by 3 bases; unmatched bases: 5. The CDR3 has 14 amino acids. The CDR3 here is CASSPGQGYTEAFF. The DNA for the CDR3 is TGCGCCAGCAGCCCTGGACAGGGCTACACTGAAGCTTTCTTT.

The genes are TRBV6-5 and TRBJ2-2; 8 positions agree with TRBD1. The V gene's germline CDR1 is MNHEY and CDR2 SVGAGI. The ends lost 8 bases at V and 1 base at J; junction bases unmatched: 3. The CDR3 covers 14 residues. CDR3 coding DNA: TGTGCCAGCGAAGGGACAGGGAACACCGGGGAGCTGTTTTTT. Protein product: CASEGTGNTGELFF.

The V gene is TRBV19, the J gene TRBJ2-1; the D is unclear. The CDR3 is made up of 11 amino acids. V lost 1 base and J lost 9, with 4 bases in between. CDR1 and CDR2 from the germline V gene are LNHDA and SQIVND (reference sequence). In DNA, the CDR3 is TGTGCCAGTAGTATAGCGAGTGAGCAGTTCTTC. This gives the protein CASSIASEQFF. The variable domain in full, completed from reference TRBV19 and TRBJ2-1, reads DGGITQSPKYLFRKEGQNVTLSCEQNLNHDAMYWYRQDPGQGLRLIYYSQIVNDFQKGDIAEGYSVSREKKESFPLTVTSAQKNPTAFYLCASSIASEQFFGPGTRLTVL.

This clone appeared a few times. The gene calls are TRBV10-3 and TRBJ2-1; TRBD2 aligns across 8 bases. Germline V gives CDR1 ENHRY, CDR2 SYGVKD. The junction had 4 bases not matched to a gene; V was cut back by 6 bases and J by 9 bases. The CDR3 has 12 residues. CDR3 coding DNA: TGTGCCATCAGCGGGGGGGAAGGTGAGCAGTTCTTC. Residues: CAISGGEGEQFF.

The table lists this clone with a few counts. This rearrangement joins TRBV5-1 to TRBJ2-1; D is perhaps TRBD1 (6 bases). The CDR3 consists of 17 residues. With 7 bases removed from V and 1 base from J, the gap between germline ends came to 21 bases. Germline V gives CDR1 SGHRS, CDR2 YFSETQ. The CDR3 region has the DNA TGCGCCAGCTGCCCGGGACATTTCGGGCTATCCTACAATGAGCAGTTCTTC. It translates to CASCPGHFGLSYNEQFF.